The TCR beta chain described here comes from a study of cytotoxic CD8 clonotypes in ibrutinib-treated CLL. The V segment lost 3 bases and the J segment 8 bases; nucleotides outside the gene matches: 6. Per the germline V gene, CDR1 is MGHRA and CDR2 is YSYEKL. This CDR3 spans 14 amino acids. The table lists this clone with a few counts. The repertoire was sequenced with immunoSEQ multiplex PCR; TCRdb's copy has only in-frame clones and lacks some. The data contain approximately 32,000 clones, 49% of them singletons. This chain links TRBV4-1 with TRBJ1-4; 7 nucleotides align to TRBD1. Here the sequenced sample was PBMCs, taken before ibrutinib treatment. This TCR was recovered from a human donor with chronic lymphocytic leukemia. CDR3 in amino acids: CASSHPDRAEKLFF. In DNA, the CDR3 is TGCGCCAGCAGCCACCCCGACAGGGCCGAAAAACTGTTTTTT.